This T cell receptor beta chain was observed in a study of chemoradiotherapy in HPV16-positive cancers. Profiled with immunoSEQ multiplex PCR; TCRdb holds only in-frame clones, not every one. The data contain about 9,700 clones, roughly nine tenths of them singletons. Regarding the study as a whole: Only a couple of HPV16-positive patients supplied the functional HPV-specificity definition. Candidate HPV-specific clones and E7-related TCR motifs grew in tumor during treatment.

With regard to this clone: The target antigen is unknown.

This TCR came from a human donor with HPV-associated anogenital cancer. The source was blood, collected from a patient who underwent chemoradiotherapy.

The CDR3 is CASSPGRGYGYTF. CDR3 DNA: TGTGCCAGCAGCCCCGGGCGAGGCTATGGCTACACCTTC. The chain links TRBV11-2 to TRBJ1-2; D gene ambiguous. The germline V gene encodes CDR1 SGHAT and CDR2 FQNNGV. V lost 5 bases and J 4 bases, leaving 11 bases between the germline ends. The CDR3 spans 13 residues.